This T cell receptor (beta chain) was recovered during a study of blood T cell repertoires in COVID-19. Turning to the study itself: Specimens from acute and convalescent COVID-19 originated in the United States, Italy and Spain.

Per the original methods: Using reference gene primer amplification, nucleated cell counts were estimated. Using immunoSEQ multiplex PCR, the repertoire was profiled, and TCRdb retains in-frame clones only, with some absent. V and J calls and clone size come straight from that table; D and trimming were deduced from the DNA. The table includes 75,000 to 80,000 clones, less than 90% detected once. The CDR3 contains 14 residues. The germline gives CDR1 SEHNR, CDR2 FQNEAQ (reference sequence). The ends lost 3 bases at V and 2 bases at J; junction bases unmatched: 3. The clonotype was recovered from a human donor in a cohort sampled during active COVID-19. The sample taken for sequencing was peripheral blood. The genes are TRBV7-9 and TRBJ1-2; 7 bases line up with TRBD1. Here the CDR3 DNA reads TGTGCCAGCAGCTTCGGACAGGAGAACTATGGCTACACCTTC. It specifies CASSFGQENYGYTF.